In this sample, the clone carrying this T cell receptor (beta chain) turned up many times. The target antigen is unknown. Germline V CDR1 and CDR2: SEHNR, FQNEAQ (reference sequence). The CDR3 is 12 amino acids. The V end was cut by 4 bases, the J end by 4 bases, with 8 bases between. This specimen comes from a study of tumor-infiltrating lymphocytes in primary liver carcinoma. Whole-study findings and limits: Pairs of tumor regions overlapped more than tumor-adjacent and tumor-blood pairs did.

Scientists recovered RNA and DNA together from roughly 21-30 mg of unsorted bulk tissue. With a constant-region primer, TCR beta cDNA was made from 450 to 550 ng of total RNA. TCR beta libraries came from three nested multiplex PCR rounds using slightly modified ARM-PCR. The first two PCR rounds used TRBV1-TRBV30 forward primers with a C-beta reverse primer, roughly 10 cycles each. TCRdb reprocessed the multiplex PCR reads via MiXCR and lists one record per CDR3 protein. The table lists about 26,000 distinct CDR3 sequences, roughly 78% of them singletons. The specimen was liver tumor tissue from sampling region 3. Subset in this sample: tumor region T3, left-lateral pole. This receptor was identified in a man aged 35 to 55 with primary liver carcinoma and hepatitis B virus infection. The rearrangement uses TRBV7-9 and TRBJ2-7, with D possibly matching TRBD1 (6 bases). CDR3 residues: CASSWTDYEQYF. CDR3 DNA sequence: TGTGCCAGCAGCTGGACAGATTACGAGCAGTACTTC.